The 29 T cell receptor beta chains in this list originate from one sample, sequenced in a study of control samples from healthy donors and cancer patients. The table came from immunoSEQ multiplex PCR; TCRdb's copy has only in-frame clones and leaves some out. The table shows around 150,000 clones, with roughly 94% occurring only once. The sequenced material came from PBMCs. The receptors stem from a man aged 55 to 70 with colorectal cancer.

This chain joins TRBV4-3 and TRBJ2-7; D is perhaps TRBD1 or TRBD2 (6 bases each). Germline V gene lookup returns CDR1 LGHNA and CDR2 YSLEER. CDR3 length: 13 amino acids. The V end was cut by 3 bases, the J end by 7 bases, with 13 bases between. CDR3 in DNA: TGCGCCAGCAGCCAGGGGGGCGGGCGAGAGCAGTACTTC. Its translation is CASSQGGGREQYF.

The chain combines TRBV7-9 with TRBJ2-7; weak D call: TRBD2 (7 bases). The V end was cut by 4 bases, the J end by 5 bases, with 18 bases between. This CDR3 spans 15 amino acids. Germline lookup yields CDR1 SEHNR and CDR2 FQNEAQ (reference sequence). The CDR3 DNA is TGTGCCAGCAGCTCACAGGGTGGGAGCGGGGACGAGCAGTACTTC. This encodes CASSSQGGSGDEQYF. Full variable domain (missing parts from reference TRBV7-9 and TRBJ2-7): DTGVSQNPRHKITKRGQNVTFRCDPISEHNRLYWYRQTLGQGPEFLTYFQNEAQLEKSRLLSDRFSAERPKGSFSTLEIQRTEQGDSAMYLCASSSQGGSGDEQYFGPGTRLTVT.

The rearrangement links TRBV5-6 to TRBJ2-2; TRBD1 might be the D (6 bases). Germline CDR1 is SGHDT and CDR2 is YYEEEE. V gave up 3 bases and J gave up 1 base, with 7 bases separating them. This CDR3 contains 14 residues. CDR3 sequence: CASSWGQNTGELFF. CDR3 bases: TGTGCCAGCAGCTGGGGACAGAACACCGGGGAGCTGTTTTTT.

The chain employs TRBV27 and TRBJ2-7, with 11 bases identical to TRBD1. The CDR3 contains 14 residues. V trimming: 5 bases; J trimming: 4 bases; junction bases outside the gene matches: 4. Germline-derived CDR1 and CDR2 are MNHEY and SMNVEV (reference sequence). CDR3 bases: TGTGCCAGCAGTCACGGACAGGGGGCATACGAGCAGTACTTC. Its translation is CASSHGQGAYEQYF.

This sequence joins TRBV19 and TRBJ2-2; D could derive from TRBD1 or TRBD2 (5 bases each). Deletions cut 4 bases from V and 6 bases from J, with 12 bases between. The CDR3 length is 14 residues. The germline V gene encodes CDR1 LNHDA and CDR2 SQIVND (reference sequence). The CDR3 region is CASSTPQEAGELFF. As DNA, the CDR3 is TGTGCCAGTAGTACACCACAGGAGGCCGGGGAGCTGTTTTTT.

The chain employs TRBV5-1 and TRBJ2-5; 8 bases agree with TRBD1. Germline V gene lookup returns CDR1 SGHRS and CDR2 YFSETQ. Unmatched junction bases numbered 7, after V lost 4 bases and J lost 2 bases. The CDR3 spans 15 residues. CDR3 nucleotides: TGCGCCAGCAGCGCCGCGGACAGGGTTCAAGAGACCCAGTACTTC. Translation gives CASSAADRVQETQYF.

This clone was observed a single time. The chain uses TRBV6-5 and TRBJ2-6, with D tentatively TRBD1 (6 bases). The V and J ends lost 6 bases and 2 bases respectively, with 11 bases between them. Germline values: CDR1 MNHEY, CDR2 SVGAGI. CDR3 length equals 15 residues. The CDR3 DNA reads TGTGCCAGCAGACCCACAGGGACTGGGGCCAACGTCCTGACTTTC. Translation: CASRPTGTGANVLTF.

This chain uses TRBV9 with TRBJ1-5; 10 bases are shared with TRBD1. From germline, CDR1 is SGDLS and CDR2 YYNGEE. V was clipped by 2 bases and J by 3 bases; unmatched bases: 2. The CDR3 covers 15 residues. The CDR3 DNA reads as TGTGCCAGCAGCGTGGGACAGGGGAACAATCAGCCCCAGCATTTT. Translated: CASSVGQGNNQPQHF.

This clone was observed a few times. The genes are TRBV10-2 and TRBJ2-2, with D perhaps TRBD1 (6 bases). Germline assignment: CDR1 WSHSY and CDR2 SAAADI. The CDR3 runs 15 residues. Trimming took off 4 bases at V and 4 bases at J, with 13 bases between the two ends. In nucleotides, the CDR3 is TGCGCCAGCAGTGCATACAGGGATGGCACCGGGGAGCTGTTTTTT. Translation: CASSAYRDGTGELFF.

J is TRBJ1-1 and V is TRBV6-1, with unresolved D. Trimming removed 6 bases from V and 0 bases from J, with 14 bases in between. This CDR3 has 15 residues. Germline V gene lookup returns CDR1 MNHNS and CDR2 SASEGT. DNA of the CDR3: TGTGCCAGCAGCCTCTCCGGCAGGATGAACACTGAAGCTTTCTTT. This codes for CASSLSGRMNTEAFF.

The chain recombines TRBV5-1 with TRBJ2-1; D is unclear. Trimming shortened V by 0 bases and J by 10 bases, and 11 bases separated the two germline ends. There are 13 residues in the CDR3. The V gene's germline CDR1 is SGHRS and CDR2 YFSETQ. This CDR3 is CASSLGADREQFF. Written as DNA, the CDR3 is TGCGCCAGCAGCTTGGGGGCGGATCGGGAGCAGTTCTTC. Full variable domain (missing parts from reference TRBV5-1 and TRBJ2-1): KAGVTQTPRYLIKTRGQQVTLSCSPISGHRSVSWYQQTPGQGLQFLFEYFSETQRNKGNFPGRFSGRQFSNSRSEMNVSTLELGDSALYLCASSLGADREQFFGPGTRLTVL.

The chain employs TRBV9 and TRBJ1-1; D uncertain. This CDR3 is built from 15 residues. Germline V gene data show CDR1 as SGDLS and CDR2 as YYNGEE. The germline V and J ends were trimmed by 4 bases and 1 base, with 14 bases remaining between them. CDR3 in DNA: TGTGCCAGCAGCCCCCGACACCTTCCGAACACTGAAGCTTTCTTT. Translating it yields CASSPRHLPNTEAFF.

The V call is TRBV5-4, the J call TRBJ1-1; no clear D gene. The CDR3 contains 14 residues. The V and J ends lost 0 bases and 2 bases respectively, with 8 bases between them. Looked up from germline, CDR1 is SGHNT and CDR2 is YYREEE (reference sequence). The CDR3 DNA sequence: TGTGCCAGCAGCTTGGACAACATTAACACTGAAGCTTTCTTT. Encoded protein: CASSLDNINTEAFF.

The gene calls are TRBV5-1 and TRBJ2-3, with TRBD2 identical over 7 bases. J was trimmed by 0 bases and V by 4 bases; bases with no gene match: 8. CDR1 SGHRS and CDR2 YFSETQ come from the germline V gene. This CDR3 contains 16 residues. The CDR3 sequence is CASSPGGLLSTDTQYF. CDR3 nucleotides: TGCGCCAGCAGCCCGGGGGGTCTGCTCAGCACAGATACGCAGTATTTT.

The chain combines TRBV6-4 with TRBJ2-7; the match to TRBD1 covers 8 bases. The CDR3 is made up of 18 amino acids. V dropped 4 bases and J dropped 3; count of bases not matched to a gene: 17. CDR1 and CDR2 from the germline V gene are MRHNA and SNTAGT. In DNA form, the CDR3 reads TGTGCCAGCAGTGTACTCCGGGACAGGAACTACCGGAGCTACGAGCAGTACTTC. Its protein is CASSVLRDRNYRSYEQYF.

The chain carries TRBV5-5 and TRBJ1-3, with 7 positions matching TRBD1. Looked up from germline, CDR1 is SGHKS and CDR2 is YYEKEE (reference sequence). The CDR3 loop spans 16 amino acids. V dropped 4 bases and J dropped 0; count of bases not matched to a gene: 7. CDR3 bases: TGTGCCAGCAGCAGGACAGGCGCGCTCTCTGGAAACACCATATATTTT. Amino acid sequence: CASSRTGALSGNTIYF.

The gene calls are TRBV11-2 and TRBJ1-5; D is unclear. Trimming left V 6 bases short and J 1 base short, with 7 bases between. This CDR3 has 13 amino acids. CDR1 is SGHAT, CDR2 FQNNGV, per germline. The CDR3 reads CASREDSNQPQHF. CDR3 sequence (DNA): TGTGCCAGCAGGGAGGACAGCAATCAGCCCCAGCATTTT.

Only a few counts were recorded for this clone. The V gene is TRBV6-5, the J gene TRBJ1-3; D is uncertain. The V end was cut by 2 bases, the J end by 0 bases, with 8 bases between. CDR3 size: 15 residues. CDR1 is MNHEY, CDR2 SVGAGI, per germline. This chain's CDR3 is CASSYDGSSGNTIYF. Written as DNA, the CDR3 is TGTGCCAGCAGTTACGACGGGAGCTCTGGAAACACCATATATTTT.

J is TRBJ2-2 and V is TRBV7-9; perhaps D is TRBD1 or TRBD2 (5 bases each). V was pared by 3 bases and J by 6 bases, with 14 bases between. This CDR3 spans 15 amino acids. Germline values: CDR1 SEHNR, CDR2 FQNEAQ (reference sequence). CDR3 amino acids: CASSFWIGGSGELFF. Here the CDR3 DNA reads TGTGCCAGCAGCTTCTGGATTGGGGGATCCGGGGAGCTGTTTTTT.

This sequence joins TRBV7-2 and TRBJ1-2; D gene unclear. This CDR3 is built from 13 residues. Germline V gene lookup returns CDR1 SGHTA and CDR2 FQGNSA. The V end lost 3 bases, the J end lost 2 bases, and 7 bases lay between the germline ends. The CDR3 loop is CASSFSRNYGYTF. The CDR3 DNA reads as TGTGCCAGCAGCTTTTCCCGAAACTATGGCTACACCTTC.

The CDR3 DNA reads as TGTGCCTGGAGTTCGACAGTTAACGGCTACACCTTC. It yields the protein CAWSSTVNGYTF. The rearrangement links TRBV30 to TRBJ1-2; D possibly corresponds to TRBD1 (5 bases). CDR3 size: 12 residues. Germline V gene sequence: CDR1 GTSNPN, CDR2 SVGIG (reference sequence). Trimming took 2 bases from V and 8 from J, leaving 12 bases between them.

The rearrangement links TRBV12-3 or TRBV12-4 to TRBJ2-7; D perhaps matches TRBD2 (5 bases). The CDR3 totals 12 residues. V was pared by 3 bases and J by 4 bases, with 7 bases between. The DNA for the CDR3 is TGTGCCAGCAGTTTTGGACTGTACGAGCAGTACTTC. This encodes CASSFGLYEQYF.

The chain employs TRBV5-1 and TRBJ2-3; 14 bases fit TRBD2. Per the germline V gene, CDR1 is SGHRS and CDR2 is YFSETQ. V lost 4 bases, J lost 4 bases, and 5 bases stayed unmatched. The CDR3 contains 16 residues. The CDR3 protein is CASSRGTSGGPDTQYF. CDR3 in DNA: TGCGCCAGCAGCAGGGGGACTAGCGGGGGTCCAGATACGCAGTATTTT.

The CDR3 DNA follows: TGTGCCACCAGTGACTCGAAGGGGCCAAATTCACCCCTCCACTTT. Amino acid sequence: CATSDSKGPNSPLHF. The V gene is TRBV24-1, the J gene TRBJ1-6; the D gene is possibly TRBD1 (5 bases). There are 15 residues in the CDR3. CDR1 is KGHDR, CDR2 SFDVKD, per germline. V was clipped by 4 bases and J by 7 bases, with 13 bases between them.

The chain recombines TRBV24-1 with TRBJ2-1, with TRBD2 matching over 7 bases. Germline trimming cut 0 bases from V and 4 bases from J; bases unmatched to any gene: 11. The CDR3 runs 18 residues. CDR1 is KGHDR and CDR2 is SFDVKD in the germline V gene. The CDR3: CATSDLPASGAAYNEQFF. In nucleotides, the CDR3 is TGTGCCACCAGTGATTTGCCTGCGAGCGGGGCCGCATACAATGAGCAGTTCTTC.

CDR3 sequence reads: CATSRDNDGMNTEAFF. In DNA, the CDR3 is TGTGCCACCAGCAGAGATAACGACGGGATGAACACTGAAGCTTTCTTT. J is TRBJ1-1 and V is TRBV15; D ambiguous. CDR3 length: 16 residues. The V gene lost 0 bases and the J gene lost 0 bases, with 11 bases spanning the gap. Per germline, CDR1 LNHNV and CDR2 YYDKDF (reference sequence).

The genes are TRBV28 and TRBJ1-2; D possibly corresponds to TRBD1 (6 bases). The CDR3 is 14 amino acids. V was trimmed by 5 bases and J by 4 bases, leaving 14 bases between them. Per the germline V gene, CDR1 is MDHEN and CDR2 is SYDVKM. The CDR3 nucleotides are TGTGCCAGCAGTAAACAGGGTAGCGGCTATGGCTACACCTTC. It encodes CASSKQGSGYGYTF.

About this clone: This sample also contains other DNA sequences that code for the same CDR3. The chain is built from TRBV18 and TRBJ1-1; D possibly corresponds to TRBD1 (5 bases). The CDR3 has 13 residues. Looked up from germline, CDR1 is KGHSH and CDR2 is LQKENI. Trimming took off 1 base at V and 3 bases at J, with 6 bases between the two ends. In nucleotides, the CDR3 is TGTGCCAGCTCACCACAAGGGGACACTGAAGCTTTCTTT. Its translation is CASSPQGDTEAFF.

A word on this clone: The sample has other DNA sequences that encode this CDR3 too. The chain carries TRBV19 and TRBJ1-4; no clear D gene. V lost 1 base to trimming and J lost 5 bases, with 8 bases between them. CDR3 size: 14 residues. The V gene's germline CDR1 is LNHDA and CDR2 SQIVND (reference sequence). The CDR3 sequence: CASSIGGGNEKLFF. DNA for the CDR3: TGTGCCAGTAGTATAGGAGGAGGGAATGAAAAACTGTTTTTT. Looking up the rest from reference TRBV19 and TRBJ1-4 gives the full variable domain: DGGITQSPKYLFRKEGQNVTLSCEQNLNHDAMYWYRQDPGQGLRLIYYSQIVNDFQKGDIAEGYSVSREKKESFPLTVTSAQKNPTAFYLCASSIGGGNEKLFFGSGTQLSVL.